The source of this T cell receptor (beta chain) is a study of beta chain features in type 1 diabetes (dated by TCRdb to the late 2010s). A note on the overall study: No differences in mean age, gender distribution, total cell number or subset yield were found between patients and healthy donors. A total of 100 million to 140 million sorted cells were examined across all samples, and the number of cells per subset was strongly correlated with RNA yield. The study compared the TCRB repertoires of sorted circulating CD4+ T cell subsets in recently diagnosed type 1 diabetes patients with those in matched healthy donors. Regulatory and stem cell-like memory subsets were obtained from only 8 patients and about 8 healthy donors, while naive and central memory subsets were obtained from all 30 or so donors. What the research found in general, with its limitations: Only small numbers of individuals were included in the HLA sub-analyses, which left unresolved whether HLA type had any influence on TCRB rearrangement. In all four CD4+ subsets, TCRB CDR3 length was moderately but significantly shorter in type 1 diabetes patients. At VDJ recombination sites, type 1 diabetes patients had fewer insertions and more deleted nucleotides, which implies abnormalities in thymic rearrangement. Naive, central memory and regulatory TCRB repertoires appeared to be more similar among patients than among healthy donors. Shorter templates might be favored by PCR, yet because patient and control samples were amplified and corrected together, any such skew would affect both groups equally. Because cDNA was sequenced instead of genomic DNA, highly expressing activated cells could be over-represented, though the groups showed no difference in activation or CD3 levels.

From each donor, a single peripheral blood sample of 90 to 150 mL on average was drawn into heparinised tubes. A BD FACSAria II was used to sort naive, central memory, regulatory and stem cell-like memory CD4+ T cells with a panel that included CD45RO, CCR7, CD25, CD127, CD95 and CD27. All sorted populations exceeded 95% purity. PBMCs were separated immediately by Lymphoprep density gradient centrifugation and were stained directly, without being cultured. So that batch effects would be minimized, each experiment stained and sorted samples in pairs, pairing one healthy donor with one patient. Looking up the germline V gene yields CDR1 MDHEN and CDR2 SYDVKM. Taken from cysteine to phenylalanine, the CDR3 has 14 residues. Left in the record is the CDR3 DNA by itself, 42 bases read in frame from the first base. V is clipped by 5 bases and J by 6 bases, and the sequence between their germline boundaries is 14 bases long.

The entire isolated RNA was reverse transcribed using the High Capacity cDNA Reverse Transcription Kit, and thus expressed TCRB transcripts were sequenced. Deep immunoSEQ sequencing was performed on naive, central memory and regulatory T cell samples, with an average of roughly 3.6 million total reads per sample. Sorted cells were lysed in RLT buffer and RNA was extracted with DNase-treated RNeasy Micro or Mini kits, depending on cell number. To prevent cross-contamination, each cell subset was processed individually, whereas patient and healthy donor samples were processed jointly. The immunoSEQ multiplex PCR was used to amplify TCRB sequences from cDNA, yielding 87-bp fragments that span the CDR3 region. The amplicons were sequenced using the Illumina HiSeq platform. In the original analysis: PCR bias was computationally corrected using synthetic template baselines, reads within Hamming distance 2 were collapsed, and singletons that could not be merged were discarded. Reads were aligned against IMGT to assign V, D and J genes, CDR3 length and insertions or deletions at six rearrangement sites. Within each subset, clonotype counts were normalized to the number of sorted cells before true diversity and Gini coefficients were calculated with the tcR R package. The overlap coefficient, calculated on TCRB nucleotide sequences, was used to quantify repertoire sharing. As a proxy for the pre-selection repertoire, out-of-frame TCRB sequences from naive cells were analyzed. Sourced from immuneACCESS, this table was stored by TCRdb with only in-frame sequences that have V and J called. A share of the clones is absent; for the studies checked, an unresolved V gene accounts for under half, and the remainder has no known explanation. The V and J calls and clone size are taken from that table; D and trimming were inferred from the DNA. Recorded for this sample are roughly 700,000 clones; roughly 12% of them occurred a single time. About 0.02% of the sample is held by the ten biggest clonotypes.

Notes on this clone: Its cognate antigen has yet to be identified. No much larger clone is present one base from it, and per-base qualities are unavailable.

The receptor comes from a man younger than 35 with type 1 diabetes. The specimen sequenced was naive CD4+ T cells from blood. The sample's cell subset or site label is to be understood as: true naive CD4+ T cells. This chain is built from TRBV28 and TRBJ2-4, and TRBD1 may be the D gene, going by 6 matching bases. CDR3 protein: CASSKQGQSNIQYF. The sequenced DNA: TGTGCCAGCAGTAAACAGGGACAATCAAACATTCAGTACTTC.